This TCR beta chain was captured in a study of T cell changes during pregnancy in multiple sclerosis. Clones were sequenced by immunoSEQ multiplex PCR, and TCRdb holds only the in-frame ones, with some missing. The repertoire holds approximately 60,000 clones, about nine tenths seen once, with 5.5% to 7% in the top ten. There are 14 residues in the CDR3. Looked up from germline, CDR1 is GTSNPN and CDR2 is SVGIG (reference sequence). V dropped 2 bases and J dropped 7; count of bases not matched to a gene: 8. This sample comprised peripheral blood, obtained in the third trimester of pregnancy. The chain employs TRBV30 and TRBJ1-2; TRBD1 matches at 9 bases. The TCR sequence derives from a female donor in good health, enrolled as a control in a pregnancy study. The CDR3 region is CAWSHPDRGSGYTF. The CDR3 region has the DNA TGTGCCTGGAGTCATCCGGACAGGGGATCTGGCTACACCTTC.